Following are 32 T cell receptor beta chains from one sample sequenced in a study of CD4+ T cells in melanoma. Clones were read by immunoSEQ multiplex PCR, and TCRdb kept only the in-frame ones, dropping some. The profile shows over 100,000 clones, about 92% of them singletons. The sequencing sample was made of peripheral blood. These receptors originate from a human donor with melanoma.

The chain recombines TRBV19 with TRBJ2-1, with D tentatively TRBD2 (6 bases). This CDR3 comprises 15 residues. V lost 9 bases, J lost 3 bases, and 18 bases lay in between. Per the germline V gene, CDR1 is LNHDA and CDR2 is SQIVND (reference sequence). CDR3 bases: TGTGCCAGCCAGAGGGAGGAGAAAGGCTACAATGAGCAGTTCTTC. Encoded protein: CASQREEKGYNEQFF.

This clone was seen only once. The chain combines TRBV2 with TRBJ1-4; 7 bases fit TRBD1. This CDR3 spans 12 amino acids. The junction had 2 bases not matched to a gene; V was cut back by 6 bases and J by 7 bases. The V gene's germline CDR1 is SNHLY and CDR2 FYNNEI. CDR3 bases: TGTGCCAGCAGAGGGGACAGTGAAAAACTGTTTTTT. It specifies CASRGDSEKLFF. Full variable domain (missing parts from reference TRBV2 and TRBJ1-4): EPEVTQTPSHQVTQMGQEVILRCVPISNHLYFYWYRQILGQKVEFLVSFYNNEISEKSEIFDDQFSVERPDGSNFTLKIRSTKLEDSAMYFCASRGDSEKLFFGSGTQLSVL.

This clone occurred a few times. V is TRBV5-1 and J is TRBJ2-3; D may be TRBD1 (6 bases). V lost 4 bases and J lost 4, with 13 bases in between. The CDR3 extends over 14 amino acids. Germline CDR1 reads SGHRS; CDR2 reads YFSETQ. CDR3 region: CASSTGTLADTQYF. The CDR3, as DNA: TGCGCCAGCAGCACAGGGACACTCGCAGATACGCAGTATTTT.

The genes are TRBV5-1 and TRBJ2-1; D is uncertain. Looked up from germline, CDR1 is SGHRS and CDR2 is YFSETQ. Trimming shortened V by 0 bases and J by 3 bases, and 10 bases separated the two germline ends. The CDR3 is 15 amino acids. CDR3 in DNA: TGCGCCAGCAGCTTGGTTTCCGGCCTCTACAATGAGCAGTTCTTC. This codes for CASSLVSGLYNEQFF.

V gene TRBV7-9 combines with J gene TRBJ1-3; possible D gene TRBD1, 5 bases. The CDR3 has 14 residues. Germline V CDR1 and CDR2: SEHNR, FQNEAQ (reference sequence). Trimming took off 5 bases at V and 4 bases at J, with 12 bases between the two ends. The CDR3 nucleotides read TGTGCCAGCAGCGCGAGACAGAAAGGAAACACCATATATTTT. Amino acids: CASSARQKGNTIYF.

The genes are TRBV29-1 and TRBJ2-7; 9 bases match TRBD2. Losses at the gene ends were 5 bases for V and 2 bases for J; bases not matched to a gene: 4. Germline V gene sequence: CDR1 SQVTM, CDR2 ANQGSEA. The CDR3 is 13 amino acids. DNA for the CDR3: TGCAGCGTTACTAGCGGGCTCGCCTACGAGCAGTACTTC. It yields the protein CSVTSGLAYEQYF.

The chain recombines TRBV28 with TRBJ2-1, with TRBD2 matching 10 bases. This CDR3 has 15 residues. Losses at the gene ends were 5 bases for V and 6 bases for J; bases not matched to a gene: 7. Germline-derived CDR1 and CDR2 are MDHEN and SYDVKM. The CDR3: CASSRGTSGVNEQFF. The CDR3 nucleotides read TGTGCCAGCAGTAGGGGAACTAGCGGGGTCAATGAGCAGTTCTTC.

This clone was observed once. The chain carries TRBV30 and TRBJ2-2, with D possibly matching TRBD1 (6 bases). The CDR3 totals 14 residues. Germline values: CDR1 GTSNPN, CDR2 SVGIG (reference sequence). Trimming pared 4 bases from V and 6 bases from J, leaving 15 bases between. The CDR3 region is CAWTGVHVAGELFF. CDR3 nucleotide sequence: TGTGCCTGGACAGGGGTTCATGTGGCCGGGGAGCTGTTTTTT.

The rearrangement joins TRBV25-1 to TRBJ1-2; 8 bases line up with TRBD1. The CDR3 runs 16 residues. V lost 1 base and J lost 1; bases outside the gene matches: 5. Germline V gene data show CDR1 as MGHDK and CDR2 as SYGVNS. The CDR3 spells CASSESWDRRNYGYTF. CDR3 coding DNA: TGTGCCAGCAGTGAATCGTGGGACAGGCGTAACTATGGCTACACCTTC.

The DNA of the CDR3 is TGCGCCAGCAGCCAATACAGGGGCCCAATCTACGAGCAGTACTTC. This codes for CASSQYRGPIYEQYF. The chain uses TRBV4-3 and TRBJ2-7; 7 bases match TRBD1. The CDR3 is 15 residues long. Germline assignment: CDR1 LGHNA and CDR2 YSLEER. J was trimmed by 3 bases and V by 2 bases; bases with no gene match: 7.

This clone has a single count. This sequence joins TRBV25-1 and TRBJ2-1; D gene uncertain. Trimming left V 11 bases short and J 7 bases short, with 12 bases between. Germline V CDR1 and CDR2: MGHDK, SYGVNS. The CDR3 is made up of 11 amino acids. Written as DNA, the CDR3 is TGTGCCCTAAGAGCCGGGAATGAGCAGTTCTTC. This sequence encodes CALRAGNEQFF.

The count of this clone is one. The chain carries TRBV19 and TRBJ1-2; 8 bases line up with TRBD1. With V trimmed by 5 bases and J by 4 bases, 6 bases remained unmatched. Germline CDR1 LNHDA, CDR2 SQIVND (reference sequence). The CDR3 extends over 14 amino acids. Here the CDR3 reads CASSDRGGGYGYTF. The CDR3 DNA reads TGTGCCAGTAGTGACAGGGGAGGAGGCTATGGCTACACCTTC.

This chain joins TRBV6-1 and TRBJ2-7, with 11 nucleotides matching TRBD2. From germline, CDR1 is MNHNS and CDR2 SASEGT. The CDR3 is 15 amino acids. V was pared by 6 bases and J by 3 bases, with 7 bases of the junction left unmatched. The CDR3 DNA reads TGTGCCAGCAGGATACTAGCGGGAGAGGACTACGAGCAGTACTTC. Residues: CASRILAGEDYEQYF.

The V call is TRBV28, the J call TRBJ1-2, with a weak D call TRBD1 (6 bases). V was pared by 5 bases and J by 10 bases, with 14 bases between. The germline V gene encodes CDR1 MDHEN and CDR2 SYDVKM. The CDR3 has 12 residues. The chain's CDR3 is CASSRQEILYTF. The CDR3 nucleotides read TGTGCCAGCAGTAGACAGGAGATCCTCTACACCTTC.

The chain carries TRBV5-5 and TRBJ1-6, with D possibly being TRBD1 (6 bases). This CDR3 comprises 15 residues. Trimming shortened V by 2 bases and J by 9 bases, and 15 bases separated the two germline ends. Germline values: CDR1 SGHKS, CDR2 YYEKEE (reference sequence). The CDR3 region is CASSLEQGNGSPLHF. The CDR3 coding sequence is TGTGCCAGCAGCTTAGAACAGGGAAATGGTTCACCCCTCCACTTT.

CDR3 in amino acids: CASSPGLAGILGELFF. The CDR3 DNA sequence: TGTGCCAGCAGCCCGGGGCTAGCGGGGATACTCGGGGAGCTGTTTTTT. The chain uses TRBV7-3 and TRBJ2-2, with TRBD2 identical over 9 bases. The germline V gene encodes CDR1 SGHTA and CDR2 FQGTGA. The CDR3 length is 16 residues. With 5 bases clipped from V and 7 bases from J, the junction kept 11 bases outside the gene matches.

The chain links TRBV5-4 to TRBJ2-5; 15 nucleotides agree with TRBD2. The CDR3 is 17 amino acids. Germline V gives CDR1 SGHNT, CDR2 YYREEE (reference sequence). The V segment lost 4 bases and the J segment 5 bases; nucleotides outside the gene matches: 9. The CDR3 is CASSPGLAGGLGETQYF. In DNA form, the CDR3 reads TGTGCCAGCAGCCCAGGACTAGCGGGGGGGCTTGGTGAGACCCAGTACTTC.

The V gene is TRBV7-3, the J gene TRBJ2-3; 7 bases match TRBD1. The V segment lost 2 bases and the J segment 3 bases; nucleotides outside the gene matches: 8. CDR3 length: 16 residues. Germline-derived CDR1 and CDR2 are SGHTA and FQGTGA. CDR3 nucleotide sequence: TGTGCCAGCAGCTTAGGCCTCGGGACAGAAACAGATACGCAGTATTTT. Translated, it gives CASSLGLGTETDTQYF. Filled out from reference TRBV7-3 and TRBJ2-3, the complete variable domain reads GAGVSQTPSNKVTEKGKYVELRCDPISGHTALYWYRQSLGQGPEFLIYFQGTGAADDSGLPNDRFFAVRPEGSVSTLKIQRTERGDSAVYLCASSLGLGTETDTQYFGPGTRLTVL.

The CDR3 spells CASSGADYYNEQFF. CDR3 in DNA: TGTGCCAGCAGCGGGGCGGACTACTACAATGAGCAGTTCTTC. The chain uses TRBV9 and TRBJ2-1; D might be TRBD2 (6 bases). From germline, CDR1 is SGDLS and CDR2 YYNGEE. V lost 3 bases, J lost 3 bases, and 10 bases lay in between. The CDR3 runs 14 residues.

The V and J genes are TRBV18 and TRBJ1-4; TRBD1 matches at 8 bases. The CDR3 length is 16 residues. J was trimmed by 3 bases and V by 5 bases; bases with no gene match: 8. Per germline, CDR1 KGHSH and CDR2 LQKENI. CDR3 sequence (DNA): TGTGCCAGCTCATCATCGCCGGGACAGGCTAATGAAAAACTGTTTTTT. Amino acids: CASSSSPGQANEKLFF. Looking up the rest from reference TRBV18 and TRBJ1-4 gives the full variable domain: NAGVMQNPRHLVRRRGQEARLRCSPMKGHSHVYWYRQLPEEGLKFMVYLQKENIIDESGMPKERFSAEFPKEGPSILRIQQVVRGDSAAYFCASSSSPGQANEKLFFGSGTQLSVL.

The V call is TRBV5-1, the J call TRBJ2-3, with D tentatively TRBD1 (6 bases). This CDR3 has 16 amino acids. From germline, CDR1 is SGHRS and CDR2 YFSETQ. Trimming stripped 2 bases from V and 3 bases from J, with 16 bases between. The CDR3 nucleotides read TGCGCCAGCAGCTTTTTGTATCAGGGGAGAACAGATACGCAGTATTTT. It yields the protein CASSFLYQGRTDTQYF.

The CDR3 nucleotides read TGTGCCAGCAGCGCGGGACTAGCGGCGCAGTATTTT. It codes for CASSAGLAAQYF. The J gene is TRBJ2-3, the V gene TRBV9; TRBD2 agrees at 11 bases. V lost 3 bases, J lost 10 bases, and 1 base stayed unmatched. Germline CDR1 and CDR2: SGDLS and YYNGEE. The CDR3 totals 12 residues.

J is TRBJ2-2 and V is TRBV4-1, with 11 bases lining up with TRBD2. Germline V lookup: CDR1 MGHRA, CDR2 YSYEKL. The CDR3 sequence is 17 residues long. V lost 2 bases to trimming and J lost 4 bases; unmatched junction nucleotides: 6. CDR3 DNA sequence: TGCGCCAGCAGCCAACTCCTAGCGGGAGGTGGCACCGGGGAGCTGTTTTTT. Its translation is CASSQLLAGGGTGELFF.

The J gene is TRBJ1-5, the V gene TRBV4-2, with D possibly being TRBD1 (5 bases). The CDR3 length is 13 residues. Germline V CDR1 and CDR2: LGHNA, YNFKEQ. The V gene lost 0 bases and the J gene lost 7 bases, with 7 bases spanning the gap. The CDR3 DNA reads TGTGCCAGCAGCCAAGATGGGGCACAGCCCCAGCATTTT. Translated, it gives CASSQDGAQPQHF.

This clone was observed once. This sample includes further DNA sequences coding for the same CDR3. This chain connects TRBV5-1 to TRBJ2-1, with D hard to call. Per the germline V gene, CDR1 is SGHRS and CDR2 is YFSETQ. V was clipped by 2 bases and J by 5 bases, with 11 bases between them. The CDR3 loop spans 14 amino acids. The DNA of the CDR3 is TGCGCCAGCAGCTTAGAAGTTCCCCACAATGAGCAGTTCTTC. Protein sequence: CASSLEVPHNEQFF.

The V and J genes are TRBV25-1 and TRBJ2-4; D is unresolved. Trimming took 0 bases from V and 9 from J, leaving 15 bases between them. This CDR3 comprises 15 residues. Germline CDR1 reads MGHDK; CDR2 reads SYGVNS. This chain's CDR3 is CASSEYAAPRGIQYF. In DNA form, the CDR3 reads TGTGCCAGCAGTGAATATGCCGCTCCCAGAGGCATTCAGTACTTC.

The gene calls are TRBV11-3 and TRBJ2-1; 8 nucleotides line up with TRBD1. The CDR3 spans 16 residues. The V and J ends lost 3 bases and 7 bases, in that order; junction bases with no gene match: 11. The germline V gene encodes CDR1 SGHNT and CDR2 YENEEA. CDR3 protein: CASSFEAGQGRNEQFF. The CDR3 nucleotides read TGTGCCAGCAGCTTCGAGGCCGGACAGGGTCGGAATGAGCAGTTCTTC.

The chain combines TRBV7-2 with TRBJ2-7, with 9 bases fitting TRBD1. This CDR3 contains 15 residues. With 2 bases clipped from V and 5 bases from J, the junction kept 7 bases outside the gene matches. The V gene's germline CDR1 is SGHTA and CDR2 FQGNSA. Here the CDR3 DNA reads TGTGCCAGCAGCTTAATTGGGGACAGGGCCCACGAGCAGTACTTC. It specifies CASSLIGDRAHEQYF.

The chain employs TRBV2 and TRBJ2-7, with D unresolved. V lost 2 bases and J 0 bases, leaving 5 bases between the germline ends. Germline V CDR1 and CDR2: SNHLY, FYNNEI. CDR3 length: 13 residues. CDR3 sequence (DNA): TGTGCCAGCAGTGAATTTATCTCCTACGAGCAGTACTTC. Residues: CASSEFISYEQYF.

This clone has just one count. CDR3: CASSTSGALSYEQYF. CDR3 nucleotides: TGCGCCAGCTCCACCTCAGGGGCCCTTTCCTACGAGCAGTACTTC. The rearrangement uses TRBV5-1 and TRBJ2-7; the D gene is possibly TRBD1 (6 bases). V was trimmed by 7 bases and J by 1 base, leaving 18 bases between them. There are 15 residues in the CDR3. Germline V CDR1 and CDR2: SGHRS, YFSETQ.

The rearrangement joins TRBV5-1 to TRBJ1-3; D perhaps matches TRBD1 (6 bases). V lost 1 base and J 0 bases, leaving 8 bases between the germline ends. Germline V lookup: CDR1 SGHRS, CDR2 YFSETQ. The CDR3 is 15 amino acids. CDR3: CASSLNRASGNTIYF. DNA for the CDR3: TGCGCCAGCAGCTTGAACAGGGCCTCTGGAAACACCATATATTTT.

This clone was seen just once. V and J are TRBV18 and TRBJ1-1; D not certain. Germline CDR1 KGHSH, CDR2 LQKENI. Trimming removed 3 bases at V and 4 bases at J, with 12 bases between. CDR3 size: 14 residues. CDR3 region: CASSPHGSSTEAFF. For the CDR3, the DNA is TGTGCCAGCTCACCGCACGGTTCCAGCACTGAAGCTTTCTTT.